This passage covers 24 T cell receptor beta chains from one sample sequenced in a study of Ad26.COV2.S vaccination and SARS-CoV-2 variants. The treatment here: about 20 received Ad26.COV2.S at low or high dose, single or two shots; 5 received placebo; per-sample allocation not given. Day 63 after the first injection of vaccine or placebo was the sampling time. TCRdb keeps only in-frame clones here, not all; method: immunoSEQ multiplex PCR. Of hundreds of thousands of clones in the sample, 88% were seen once. Sequenced here: peripheral blood, sampled in a trial of Ad26.COV2.S vaccine versus placebo. The receptors were sampled from a person between 18 and 65 years old who received the Ad26.COV2.S COVID-19 vaccine or a placebo.

J is TRBJ1-4 and V is TRBV24-1; the D gene is possibly TRBD1 (5 bases). This CDR3 spans 15 amino acids. CDR1 and CDR2 from the germline V gene are KGHDR and SFDVKD. V shed 6 bases and J shed 4 bases, with 14 bases lying between them. The CDR3 nucleotides read TGTGCCACCAGTTCCCCCGGGACGCTTAATGAAAAACTGTTTTTT. It codes for CATSSPGTLNEKLFF.

The chain recombines TRBV6-6 with TRBJ2-1, with 11 bases fitting TRBD2. Germline V gene data show CDR1 as MNHNY and CDR2 as SVGAGI (reference sequence). CDR3 length: 14 residues. J gave up 5 bases and V 6 bases, and 3 bases lay outside the gene matches. The CDR3 DNA sequence: TGTGCCAGCAGAATGGGACTAGCGGACAATGAGCAGTTCTTC. Translating it yields CASRMGLADNEQFF.

This rearrangement joins TRBV5-8 to TRBJ1-2; 10 bases are shared with TRBD1. Germline trimming cut 0 bases from V and 2 bases from J; bases unmatched to any gene: 7. Germline assignment: CDR1 SGHTS and CDR2 YDEGEE. This CDR3 spans 17 amino acids. DNA for the CDR3: TGTGCCAGCAGCTTGGTTTATACGGGACAGGGGAACTATGGCTACACCTTC. This codes for CASSLVYTGQGNYGYTF.

Comment on this clone: This specimen includes other DNA sequences encoding the same CDR3. V and J are TRBV12-3 or TRBV12-4 and TRBJ1-2; no clear D. Trimming cost V 1 base and J 5 bases, with 8 bases left between them. The CDR3 spans 13 residues. CDR3 sequence (DNA): TGTGCCAGCAGTTTAGGCGGAGGGTATGGCTACACCTTC. This codes for CASSLGGGYGYTF.

This chain links TRBV6-5 with TRBJ1-1; unclear D gene. There are 12 residues in the CDR3. CDR1 MNHEY and CDR2 SVGAGI come from the germline V gene. The germline V and J ends were trimmed by 7 bases and 3 bases, with 9 bases remaining between them. DNA for the CDR3: TGTGCCAGCATTAGAAGGGACACTGAAGCTTTCTTT. It yields the protein CASIRRDTEAFF.

Here the CDR3 DNA reads TGTGCCAGCAGCACCCCACGGACAGGGGGCAGGTCTGGGGCCAACGTCCTGACTTTC. Protein sequence: CASSTPRTGGRSGANVLTF. The V and J genes are TRBV7-9 and TRBJ2-6; TRBD1 agrees at 11 bases. Germline CDR1 SEHNR, CDR2 FQNEAQ (reference sequence). V shed 5 bases and J 1 base; nucleotides not matched to a gene: 10. CDR3 length: 19 amino acids.

The rearrangement links TRBV6-5 to TRBJ1-5, with D possibly TRBD1 on 5 matching bases. This CDR3 has 14 amino acids. Trimming removed 5 bases from V and 2 bases from J, with 10 bases in between. The germline CDR1 and CDR2 sequences are MNHEY and SVGAGI. The CDR3 region is CASSRGTGNQPQHF. The CDR3 nucleotides are TGTGCCAGCAGTCGCGGGACCGGCAATCAGCCCCAGCATTTT.

The count of this clone is one. The chain carries TRBV7-9 and TRBJ1-1; possible D gene TRBD1, 5 bases. From germline, CDR1 is SEHNR and CDR2 FQNEAQ (reference sequence). Trimming stripped 1 base from V and 4 bases from J, with 13 bases between. The CDR3 loop spans 15 amino acids. CDR3 protein: CASSLDGVRGTEAFF. The DNA for the CDR3 is TGTGCCAGCAGCTTAGATGGGGTGAGGGGCACTGAAGCTTTCTTT.

The chain is built from TRBV14 and TRBJ2-7; TRBD2 matches at 14 bases. Germline CDR1 SGHDN, CDR2 FVKESK. The CDR3 runs to 15 residues. The J segment lost 5 bases and the V segment lost 5 bases, leaving 5 bases of the junction unmatched. The CDR3 reads CASSVGLAGGDEQYF. DNA for the CDR3: TGTGCCAGCAGCGTTGGACTAGCGGGAGGAGACGAGCAGTACTTC. The full variable domain, completed using reference TRBV14 and TRBJ2-7, is EAGVTQFPSHSVIEKGQTVTLRCDPISGHDNLYWYRRVMGKEIKFLLHFVKESKQDESGMPNNRFLAERTGGTYSTLKVQPAELEDSGVYFCASSVGLAGGDEQYFGPGTRLTVT.

The table lists this clone with a few counts. The chain has TRBV4-1 and TRBJ2-1; D ambiguous. CDR1 MGHRA and CDR2 YSYEKL come from the germline V gene. The germline V and J ends were trimmed by 2 bases and 5 bases, with 4 bases remaining between them. CDR3 length: 12 amino acids. CDR3 sequence: CASSQLDNEQFF. CDR3 DNA: TGCGCCAGCAGCCAACTCGACAATGAGCAGTTCTTC.

This chain uses TRBV5-4 with TRBJ1-1; a weak D match, TRBD1 (6 bases). Between the trimmed V and J ends, which lost 2 bases and 7 bases, there was a span of 12 bases. The CDR3 has 13 amino acids. Germline V gene data show CDR1 as SGHNT and CDR2 as YYREEE (reference sequence). CDR3 residues: CASSLQGPSEAFF. The CDR3 DNA reads TGTGCCAGCAGCTTACAGGGACCAAGTGAAGCTTTCTTT.

The chain combines TRBV18 with TRBJ1-5; 7 bases agree with TRBD1. Looked up from germline, CDR1 is KGHSH and CDR2 is LQKENI. The CDR3 extends over 14 amino acids. Trimming removed 6 bases from V and 5 bases from J; junction bases left unmatched: 7. CDR3 residues: CASSTRGQDQPQHF. CDR3 DNA sequence: TGTGCCAGCTCCACGAGGGGGCAGGATCAGCCCCAGCATTTT.

The chain couples TRBV25-1 to TRBJ1-2, with no clear D. The CDR3 totals 14 residues. Trimming removed 3 bases at V and 0 bases at J, with 8 bases between. Germline loops: CDR1 MGHDK, CDR2 SYGVNS. The CDR3 loop is CASSEAPTNYGYTF. In DNA form, the CDR3 reads TGTGCCAGCAGTGAGGCCCCAACTAACTATGGCTACACCTTC.

The genes are TRBV7-6 and TRBJ2-2; 9 nucleotides line up with TRBD2. The CDR3 is made up of 15 amino acids. Germline trimming cut 6 bases from V and 4 bases from J; bases unmatched to any gene: 6. Germline V gives CDR1 SGHVS, CDR2 FNYEAQ. In DNA, the CDR3 is TGTGCCAGCAGTTATAGCGGGAGAGGCACCGGGGAGCTGTTTTTT. This encodes CASSYSGRGTGELFF.

The CDR3 loop is CASSLDRVLGYGYTF. CDR3 DNA: TGTGCCAGCAGCTTGGATAGGGTTTTGGGCTATGGCTACACCTTC. V usage is TRBV5-5 and J usage is TRBJ1-2, with D hard to call. Trimming removed 0 bases from V and 4 bases from J, with 13 bases in between. CDR3 length: 15 amino acids. Germline-derived CDR1 and CDR2 are SGHKS and YYEKEE (reference sequence).

The chain uses TRBV7-3 and TRBJ1-1; unclear D gene. There are 13 residues in the CDR3. The germline V gene has CDR1 SGHTA and CDR2 FQGTGA. V gave up 5 bases and J gave up 4 bases, with 11 bases separating them. CDR3 in amino acids: CASSLSDGTEAFF. CDR3 nucleotides: TGTGCCAGCAGCCTCTCGGATGGCACTGAAGCTTTCTTT.

This clone was counted only a few times. V and J are TRBV27 and TRBJ2-2, with D possibly TRBD2 on 6 matching bases. There are 17 residues in the CDR3. Per germline, CDR1 MNHEY and CDR2 SMNVEV (reference sequence). V shed 6 bases and J shed 3 bases, with 20 bases lying between them. CDR3: CASSPPGVSGDTGELFF. In nucleotides, the CDR3 is TGTGCCAGCAGCCCCCCCGGGGTTAGCGGCGACACCGGGGAGCTGTTTTTT.

The V gene is TRBV7-9, the J gene TRBJ1-1, with 7 bases aligning to TRBD1. There are 16 residues in the CDR3. Germline CDR1 reads SEHNR; CDR2 reads FQNEAQ (reference sequence). Trimming cost V 5 bases and J 0 bases; bases outside gene matches: 9. DNA for the CDR3: TGTGCCAGCAGCCATCAACCGGGACAGTTGAACACTGAAGCTTTCTTT. Protein product: CASSHQPGQLNTEAFF.

This clone has just one count. This chain links TRBV4-2 with TRBJ2-7; 8 positions agree with TRBD2. The germline gives CDR1 LGHNA, CDR2 YNFKEQ. The V and J ends lost 4 bases and 5 bases, in that order; junction bases with no gene match: 4. This CDR3 comprises 13 residues. CDR3 in amino acids: CASSPLGGDEQYF. CDR3 DNA: TGTGCCAGCAGCCCCCTCGGGGGGGACGAGCAGTACTTC.

J is TRBJ2-1 and V is TRBV29-1; 9 bases line up with TRBD2. This CDR3 is built from 14 residues. The trim removed 5 bases at V and 7 bases at J, leaving 9 bases unmatched. Per the germline V gene, CDR1 is SQVTM and CDR2 is ANQGSEA. In DNA form, the CDR3 reads TGCAGCGTTCCGGCCGGGACTAGCATGAATGAGCAGTTCTTC. Residues: CSVPAGTSMNEQFF.

This sequence joins TRBV3-1 (or the pseudogene TRBV3-2) and TRBJ1-6; D gene uncertain. The length of the CDR3 is 12 residues. CDR1 is LGHDT and CDR2 is YNNKEL in the germline V gene (reference sequence). The germline V and J ends were trimmed by 3 bases and 9 bases, with 6 bases remaining between them. The CDR3 nucleotides read TGTGCCAGCAGCCAGATCTTTTCACCCCTCCACTTT. Protein sequence: CASSQIFSPLHF.

The J gene is TRBJ1-5, the V gene TRBV30; TRBD1 matches at 9 bases. This CDR3 spans 18 amino acids. The V segment lost 1 base and the J segment 0 bases; nucleotides outside the gene matches: 10. Looked up from germline, CDR1 is GTSNPN and CDR2 is SVGIG (reference sequence). This chain's CDR3 is CAWSGYRDRDYSNQPQHF. For the CDR3, the DNA is TGTGCCTGGAGTGGGTACCGGGACAGGGACTATAGCAATCAGCCCCAGCATTTT.

The V and J genes are TRBV5-6 and TRBJ2-7; D may be TRBD1 (6 bases). Germline V gene data show CDR1 as SGHDT and CDR2 as YYEEEE. V gave up 4 bases and J gave up 4 bases, with 12 bases separating them. This CDR3 spans 13 amino acids. CDR3 sequence: CASSLIQGYEQYF. DNA of the CDR3: TGTGCCAGCAGCCTGATACAGGGATACGAGCAGTACTTC.

The V gene is TRBV18, the J gene TRBJ1-1, with D unclear. The V and J ends lost 1 base and 0 bases respectively, with 3 bases between them. The CDR3 contains 13 residues. Germline V gene sequence: CDR1 KGHSH, CDR2 LQKENI. CDR3 nucleotide sequence: TGTGCCAGCTCACCACAGGTGAACACTGAAGCTTTCTTT. Translating gives CASSPQVNTEAFF. The full variable domain, completed using reference TRBV18 and TRBJ1-1, is NAGVMQNPRHLVRRRGQEARLRCSPMKGHSHVYWYRQLPEEGLKFMVYLQKENIIDESGMPKERFSAEFPKEGPSILRIQQVVRGDSAAYFCASSPQVNTEAFFGQGTRLTVV.